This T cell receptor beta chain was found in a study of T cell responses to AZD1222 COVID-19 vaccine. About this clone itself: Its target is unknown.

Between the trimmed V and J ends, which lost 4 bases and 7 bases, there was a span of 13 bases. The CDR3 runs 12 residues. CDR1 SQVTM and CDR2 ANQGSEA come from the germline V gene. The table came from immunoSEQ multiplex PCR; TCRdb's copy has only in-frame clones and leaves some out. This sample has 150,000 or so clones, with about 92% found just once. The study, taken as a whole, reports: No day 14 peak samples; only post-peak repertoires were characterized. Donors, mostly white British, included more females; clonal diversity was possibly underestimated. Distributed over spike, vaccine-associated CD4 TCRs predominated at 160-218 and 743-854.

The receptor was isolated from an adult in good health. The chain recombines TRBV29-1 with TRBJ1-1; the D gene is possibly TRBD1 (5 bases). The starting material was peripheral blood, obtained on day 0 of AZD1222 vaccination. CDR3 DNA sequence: TGCAGCGTTGGGGCAGGGCCAGATGAAGCTTTCTTT. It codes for CSVGAGPDEAFF.